This T cell receptor beta chain was identified during a study of blood T cell repertoires in COVID-19. Patients of the Seattle cohort, enrolled during active infection, were followed longitudinally. V lost 4 bases and J lost 0; bases outside the gene matches: 10. From germline, CDR1 is SGHNT and CDR2 YYREEE (reference sequence). CDR3 length equals 17 residues. Clones were read by immunoSEQ multiplex PCR, and TCRdb kept only the in-frame ones, dropping some. The table lists 300,000 to 350,000 clones, about 87% of them singletons, with roughly 6.3% in the top ten. The sequenced sample was peripheral blood. The origin of this receptor is a woman in her forties or fifties with COVID-19, enrolled during active disease. The chain is built from TRBV5-4 and TRBJ1-5, with 7 bases matching TRBD1. DNA for the CDR3: TGTGCCAGCAGCCCGGCAGGGGGACAGTATAGCAATCAGCCCCAGCATTTT. It yields the protein CASSPAGGQYSNQPQHF.